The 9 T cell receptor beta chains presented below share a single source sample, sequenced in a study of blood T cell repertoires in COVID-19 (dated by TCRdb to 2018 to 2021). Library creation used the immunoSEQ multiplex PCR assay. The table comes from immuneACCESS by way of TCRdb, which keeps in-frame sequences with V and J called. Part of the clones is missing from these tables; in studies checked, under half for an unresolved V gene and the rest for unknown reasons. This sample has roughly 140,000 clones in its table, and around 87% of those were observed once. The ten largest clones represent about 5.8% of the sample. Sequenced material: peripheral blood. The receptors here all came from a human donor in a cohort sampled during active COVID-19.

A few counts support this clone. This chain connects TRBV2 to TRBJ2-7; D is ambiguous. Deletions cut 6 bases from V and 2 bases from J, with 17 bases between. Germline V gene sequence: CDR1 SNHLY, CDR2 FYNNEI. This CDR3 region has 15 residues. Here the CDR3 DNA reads TGTGCCAGCAGAGAATTTGGGCCCTCGGCCTACGAGCAGTACTTC. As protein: CASREFGPSAYEQYF.

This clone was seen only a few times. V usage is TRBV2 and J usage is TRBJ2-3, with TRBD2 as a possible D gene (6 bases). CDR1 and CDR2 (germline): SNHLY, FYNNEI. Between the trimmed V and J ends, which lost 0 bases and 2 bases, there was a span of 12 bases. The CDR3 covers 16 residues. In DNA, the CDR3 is TGTGCCAGCAGTGAAGCCCGGGACTCAAACACAGATACGCAGTATTTT. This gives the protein CASSEARDSNTDTQYF. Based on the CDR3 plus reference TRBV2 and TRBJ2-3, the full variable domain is EPEVTQTPSHQVTQMGQEVILRCVPISNHLYFYWYRQILGQKVEFLVSFYNNEISEKSEIFDDQFSVERPDGSNFTLKIRSTKLEDSAMYFCASSEARDSNTDTQYFGPGTRLTVL.

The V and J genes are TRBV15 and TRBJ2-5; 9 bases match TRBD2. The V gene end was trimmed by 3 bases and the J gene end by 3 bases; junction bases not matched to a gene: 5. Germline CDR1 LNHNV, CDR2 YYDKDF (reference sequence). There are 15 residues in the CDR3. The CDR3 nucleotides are TGTGCCACCAGCAGGCCGGGACTAGCCAAAGAGACCCAGTACTTC. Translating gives CATSRPGLAKETQYF. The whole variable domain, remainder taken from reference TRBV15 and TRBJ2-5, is DAMVIQNPRYQVTQFGKPVTLSCSQTLNHNVMYWYQQKSSQAPKLLFHYYDKDFNNEADTPDNFQSRRPNTSFCFLDIRSPGLGDTAMYLCATSRPGLAKETQYFGPGTRLLVL.

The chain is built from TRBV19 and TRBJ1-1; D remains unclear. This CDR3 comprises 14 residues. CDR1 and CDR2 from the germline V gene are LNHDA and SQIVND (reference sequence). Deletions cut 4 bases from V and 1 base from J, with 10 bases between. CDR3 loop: CASSTSRPNTEAFF. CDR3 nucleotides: TGTGCCAGTAGTACTTCTAGGCCGAACACTGAAGCTTTCTTT.

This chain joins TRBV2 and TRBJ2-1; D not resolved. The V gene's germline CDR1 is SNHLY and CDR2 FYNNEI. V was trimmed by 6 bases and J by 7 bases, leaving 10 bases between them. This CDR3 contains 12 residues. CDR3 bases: TGTGCCAGCAGCAAAGGCGGAAATGAGCAGTTCTTC. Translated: CASSKGGNEQFF.

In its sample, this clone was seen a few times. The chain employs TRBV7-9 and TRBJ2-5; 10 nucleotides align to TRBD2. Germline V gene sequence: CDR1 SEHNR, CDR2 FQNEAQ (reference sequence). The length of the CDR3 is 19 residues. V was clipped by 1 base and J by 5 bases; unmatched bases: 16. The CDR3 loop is CASSLDQWPSGSFGETQYF. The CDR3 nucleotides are TGTGCCAGCAGCTTAGATCAGTGGCCTAGCGGGAGTTTCGGTGAGACCCAGTACTTC.

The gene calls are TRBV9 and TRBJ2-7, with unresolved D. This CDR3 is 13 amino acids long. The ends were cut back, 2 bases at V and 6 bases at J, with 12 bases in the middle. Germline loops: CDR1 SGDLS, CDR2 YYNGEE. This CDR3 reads CASSVAGGREQYF. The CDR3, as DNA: TGTGCCAGCAGCGTGGCAGGTGGCCGCGAGCAGTACTTC.

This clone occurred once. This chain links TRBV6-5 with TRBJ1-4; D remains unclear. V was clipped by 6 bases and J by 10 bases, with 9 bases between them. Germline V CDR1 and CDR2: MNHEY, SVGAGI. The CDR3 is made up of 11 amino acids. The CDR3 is CASSQGGKLFF. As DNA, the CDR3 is TGTGCCAGCAGCCAAGGAGGAAAACTGTTTTTT.

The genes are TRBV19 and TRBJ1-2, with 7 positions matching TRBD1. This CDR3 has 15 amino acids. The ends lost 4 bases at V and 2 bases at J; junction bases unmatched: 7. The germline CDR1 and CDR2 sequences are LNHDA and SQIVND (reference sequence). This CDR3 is CASSSRQGRNYGYTF. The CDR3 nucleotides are TGTGCCAGTAGTAGCCGACAGGGTAGGAACTATGGCTACACCTTC.